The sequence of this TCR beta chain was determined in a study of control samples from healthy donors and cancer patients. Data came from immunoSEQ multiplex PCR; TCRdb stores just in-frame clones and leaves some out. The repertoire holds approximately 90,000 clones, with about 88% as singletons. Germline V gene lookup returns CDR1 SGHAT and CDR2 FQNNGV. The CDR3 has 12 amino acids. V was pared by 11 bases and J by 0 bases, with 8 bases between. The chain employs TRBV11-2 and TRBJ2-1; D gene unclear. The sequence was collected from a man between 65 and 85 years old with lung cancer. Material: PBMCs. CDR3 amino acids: CALVGSYNEQFF. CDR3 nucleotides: TGTGCCCTAGTTGGCTCCTACAATGAGCAGTTCTTC.